These 7 T cell receptor beta chains share one sample of origin, sequenced in a study of cytomegalovirus exposure and HLA in healthy donors. The table came from immunoSEQ multiplex PCR; TCRdb's copy has only in-frame clones and leaves some out. This sample carries about 160,000 clones, roughly nine tenths of them seen once, and the ten largest clones take over 4%. The sequenced material came from PBMCs. Source of these receptors: a young man in good health and CMV-seropositive.

The rearrangement uses TRBV6-5 and TRBJ2-1; D remains unclear. This CDR3 has 14 amino acids. Germline values: CDR1 MNHEY, CDR2 SVGAGI. Trimming took 2 bases from V and 0 from J, leaving 5 bases between them. The CDR3 sequence is CASSYRSSYNEQFF. As DNA, the CDR3 is TGTGCCAGCAGTTACAGGAGCTCCTACAATGAGCAGTTCTTC.

This chain connects TRBV27 to TRBJ2-7, with 7 bases identical to TRBD1. With 2 bases clipped from V and 2 bases from J, the junction kept 3 bases outside the gene matches. Germline V gene lookup returns CDR1 MNHEY and CDR2 SMNVEV (reference sequence). The CDR3 runs 14 residues. CDR3 bases: TGTGCCAGCAGTTTAAACAGGGGAACCTACGAGCAGTACTTC. It translates to CASSLNRGTYEQYF.

The chain has TRBV9 and TRBJ2-3, with 11 nucleotides matching TRBD2. The CDR3 length is 17 residues. The junction had 8 bases not matched to a gene; V was cut back by 3 bases and J by 2 bases. The germline gives CDR1 SGDLS, CDR2 YYNGEE. The CDR3 loop reads CASSAGLAGGYTDTQYF. In DNA, the CDR3 is TGTGCCAGCAGCGCAGGGTTAGCGGGGGGGTACACAGATACGCAGTATTTT.

The chain joins TRBV5-1 to TRBJ2-1, with D possibly TRBD1 on 6 matching bases. Deletions cut 1 base from V and 1 base from J, with 12 bases between. Germline CDR1 reads SGHRS; CDR2 reads YFSETQ. The CDR3 is 16 amino acids. This CDR3 is CASSLMGARSYNEQFF. In DNA form, the CDR3 reads TGCGCCAGCAGCTTGATGGGGGCGAGGTCCTACAATGAGCAGTTCTTC.

The chain joins TRBV4-1 to TRBJ1-5, with 8 bases lining up with TRBD1. The CDR3 has 18 residues. CDR1 is MGHRA and CDR2 is YSYEKL in the germline V gene. With 4 bases clipped from V and 0 bases from J, the junction kept 11 bases outside the gene matches. CDR3 DNA: TGCGCCAGCAGCCCCCGACAGGGGACCCCTTATAGCAATCAGCCCCAGCATTTT. The encoded protein is CASSPRQGTPYSNQPQHF.

This rearrangement joins TRBV25-1 to TRBJ1-1; D uncertain. CDR3 length equals 13 residues. V was clipped by 1 base and J by 10 bases, with 13 bases between them. The germline V gene encodes CDR1 MGHDK and CDR2 SYGVNS. CDR3 sequence: CASSESIYRGAFF. The CDR3 region has the DNA TGTGCCAGCAGTGAATCGATCTACCGGGGAGCTTTCTTT.

The J gene is TRBJ2-7, the V gene TRBV20-1; no reliable D call. The CDR3 consists of 11 residues. V lost 3 bases to trimming and J lost 3 bases, with 6 bases between them. Germline CDR1 reads DFQATT; CDR2 reads SNEGSKA (reference sequence). The CDR3 nucleotides are TGCAGTGCTAGGACGGGCTACGAGCAGTACTTC. This sequence encodes CSARTGYEQYF.